The 27 T cell receptor beta chains below all came from one sample that was sequenced in a study of T cell responses to AZD1222 COVID-19 vaccine. Profiled with immunoSEQ multiplex PCR; TCRdb holds only in-frame clones, not every one. The sample has 150,000 or so clones; 85% to 95% are singletons. This sample comprised peripheral blood, obtained on day 0 of AZD1222 vaccination. These TCRs come from an adult in good health.

This rearrangement joins TRBV19 to TRBJ2-2, with TRBD2 identical over 9 bases. There are 20 residues in the CDR3. The V and J ends lost 3 bases and 4 bases, in that order; junction bases with no gene match: 18. Germline values: CDR1 LNHDA, CDR2 SQIVND (reference sequence). The CDR3 coding sequence is TGTGCCAGTAGTATTGGAGGCCGGGGCCTAGCGGGACGCTTCACCGGGGAGCTGTTTTTT. Its translation is CASSIGGRGLAGRFTGELFF.

The chain employs TRBV7-2 and TRBJ1-4; no clear D gene. V was pared by 3 bases and J by 0 bases, with 5 bases between. This CDR3 region has 14 residues. Germline values: CDR1 SGHTA, CDR2 FQGNSA. For the CDR3, the DNA is TGTGCCAGCAGCTTTCGGACAACTAATGAAAAACTGTTTTTT. It codes for CASSFRTTNEKLFF. Complete variable domain (other parts from reference TRBV7-2 and TRBJ1-4): GAGVSQSPSNKVTEKGKDVELRCDPISGHTALYWYRQSLGQGLEFLIYFQGNSAPDKSGLPSDRFSAERTGGSVSTLTIQRTQQEDSAVYLCASSFRTTNEKLFFGSGTQLSVL.

This clone was seen only a few times. The gene calls are TRBV7-9 and TRBJ2-7; no clear D gene. Trimming took off 5 bases at V and 4 bases at J, with 6 bases between the two ends. CDR3 length: 11 amino acids. From germline, CDR1 is SEHNR and CDR2 FQNEAQ (reference sequence). CDR3 sequence: CASSKGYEQYF. Written as DNA, the CDR3 is TGTGCCAGCAGCAAAGGGTACGAGCAGTACTTC.

V and J are TRBV3-1 (or the pseudogene TRBV3-2) and TRBJ2-1; tentatively, D is TRBD1 (5 bases). The CDR3 consists of 14 residues. Germline V lookup: CDR1 LGHDT, CDR2 YNNKEL (reference sequence). Trimming removed 4 bases at V and 6 bases at J, with 13 bases between. CDR3 sequence reads: CASSPIHGANEQFF. The CDR3 region has the DNA TGTGCCAGCAGCCCGATTCATGGGGCCAATGAGCAGTTCTTC.

The chain is built from TRBV30 and TRBJ2-1; 9 nucleotides align to TRBD2. Trimming at V came to 0 bases and at J to 9 bases, leaving 12 bases not matched to a gene. CDR1 is GTSNPN and CDR2 is SVGIG in the germline V gene (reference sequence). The CDR3 loop spans 16 amino acids. DNA for the CDR3: TGTGCCTGGAGTGTGGCCGGGACTAGCAGACTTAGTGAGCAGTTCTTC. Protein sequence: CAWSVAGTSRLSEQFF.

V is TRBV30 and J is TRBJ2-1, with 7 bases that match TRBD2. V shed 4 bases, J shed 1 base, and the junction held 4 bases outside the gene matches. The CDR3 has 14 residues. Germline V lookup: CDR1 GTSNPN, CDR2 SVGIG (reference sequence). The CDR3 reads CAWNRDYSYNEQFF. Here the CDR3 DNA reads TGTGCCTGGAACCGGGACTATTCCTACAATGAGCAGTTCTTC.

CDR3 nucleotide sequence: TGTGCCAGCTCACCACGGCAACTGACAGACTCTGGAAACACCATATATTTT. Amino acids: CASSPRQLTDSGNTIYF. The chain joins TRBV18 to TRBJ1-3; D may be TRBD1 (5 bases). CDR3 length: 17 amino acids. V was cut by 1 base and J by 0 bases, with 13 bases left in between. Per germline, CDR1 KGHSH and CDR2 LQKENI.

The V call is TRBV14, the J call TRBJ2-2, with D possibly matching TRBD2 (6 bases). The CDR3 runs to 15 residues. Germline V CDR1 and CDR2: SGHDN, FVKESK. Trimming left V 4 bases short and J 5 bases short, with 14 bases between. As DNA, the CDR3 is TGTGCCAGCAGCCGCAGAAGGGCGGGGACCGGGGAGCTGTTTTTT. Residues: CASSRRRAGTGELFF.

This clone occurred a few times. The CDR3 region has the DNA TGTGCCAGCAGCTTCCGGCAGGGGGGTAATGAAAAACTGTTTTTT. It translates to CASSFRQGGNEKLFF. The rearrangement uses TRBV3-1 (or the pseudogene TRBV3-2) and TRBJ1-4; 7 bases are a match to TRBD1. J gave up 4 bases and V 5 bases, and 7 bases lay outside the gene matches. The CDR3 totals 15 residues. Germline V gene lookup returns CDR1 LGHDT and CDR2 YNNKEL (reference sequence).

This clone was picked up one time. The rearrangement joins TRBV7-2 to TRBJ2-1; 12 positions match TRBD2. This CDR3 comprises 18 residues. Germline-derived CDR1 and CDR2 are SGHTA and FQGNSA. After removal of 1 base from V and 5 bases from J, the junction contained 9 bases not matched to a gene. The CDR3 DNA reads TGTGCCAGCAGCTTAGGAGCCTTGACTAGCGGGAGCCACAATGAGCAGTTCTTC. Translated: CASSLGALTSGSHNEQFF.

The rearrangement uses TRBV7-2 and TRBJ2-2, with D perhaps TRBD2 (5 bases). The CDR3 is 14 residues long. V was cut by 5 bases and J by 7 bases, with 14 bases left in between. Germline V CDR1 and CDR2: SGHTA, FQGNSA. The CDR3 reads CASSPRYEGGELFF. In DNA form, the CDR3 reads TGTGCCAGCAGCCCCCGTTATGAGGGCGGGGAGCTGTTTTTT.

The chain recombines TRBV18 with TRBJ1-3; D unresolved. Germline V lookup: CDR1 KGHSH, CDR2 LQKENI. V was cut by 3 bases and J by 0 bases, with 6 bases left in between. The CDR3 has 14 amino acids. DNA of the CDR3: TGTGCCAGCTCACCTCGGAGCTCTGGAAACACCATATATTTT. Translation: CASSPRSSGNTIYF.

About this clone: Other DNA sequences in this sample translate to the same CDR3. The rearrangement links TRBV11-2 to TRBJ2-1; 7 nucleotides line up with TRBD1. Per the germline V gene, CDR1 is SGHAT and CDR2 is FQNNGV. V was pared by 5 bases and J by 2 bases, with 6 bases of the junction left unmatched. The CDR3 has 15 amino acids. CDR3 bases: TGTGCCAGCAGCCCCAGAACAGGGGCCTACAATGAGCAGTTCTTC. The encoded protein is CASSPRTGAYNEQFF.

The chain joins TRBV19 to TRBJ2-3; D possibly corresponds to TRBD2 (5 bases). V was pared by 0 bases and J by 9 bases, with 13 bases between. The CDR3 extends over 14 amino acids. Germline V gene sequence: CDR1 LNHDA, CDR2 SQIVND (reference sequence). The CDR3 DNA is TGTGCCAGTAGTATAGATGCGTTAGCGAAAACGCAGTATTTT. Translation gives CASSIDALAKTQYF. Together with reference TRBV19 and TRBJ2-3, the CDR3 gives the full variable domain: DGGITQSPKYLFRKEGQNVTLSCEQNLNHDAMYWYRQDPGQGLRLIYYSQIVNDFQKGDIAEGYSVSREKKESFPLTVTSAQKNPTAFYLCASSIDALAKTQYFGPGTRLTVL.

V and J are TRBV7-6 and TRBJ2-3; D may be TRBD1 (5 bases). The CDR3 covers 11 residues. Germline V CDR1 and CDR2: SGHVS, FNYEAQ. Trimming took 5 bases from V and 5 from J, leaving 5 bases between them. The DNA of the CDR3 is TGTGCCAGCAGCCAGGGAGATACGCAGTATTTT. Residues: CASSQGDTQYF.

This chain joins TRBV2 and TRBJ1-1; the match to TRBD1 covers 7 bases. Per germline, CDR1 SNHLY and CDR2 FYNNEI. V shed 5 bases, J shed 4 bases, and the junction held 7 bases outside the gene matches. CDR3 length: 14 residues. Here the CDR3 DNA reads TGTGCCAGCAGTTCCTTTCCAGGGGGCACTGAAGCTTTCTTT. As protein: CASSSFPGGTEAFF.

The chain carries TRBV7-8 and TRBJ1-2; 10 bases agree with TRBD1. Germline V gene lookup returns CDR1 SGHVS and CDR2 FQNEAQ. V lost 10 bases, J lost 7 bases, and 9 bases stayed unmatched. The CDR3 spans 13 residues. The CDR3, as DNA: TGTGCCACGGGGACAGGGGAATTGGCTGGCTACACCTTC. As protein: CATGTGELAGYTF.

This clone was observed a single time. The genes are TRBV10-2 and TRBJ2-1; 15 nucleotides align to TRBD2. Losses at the gene ends were 5 bases for V and 10 bases for J; bases not matched to a gene: 9. Germline V gene lookup returns CDR1 WSHSY and CDR2 SAAADI. This CDR3 comprises 16 residues. Written as DNA, the CDR3 is TGCGCCAGCAGTATCCAGGGACTAGCGGGAGGAAGGGAGCAGTTCTTC. Amino acids: CASSIQGLAGGREQFF.

The chain recombines TRBV10-3 with TRBJ2-1; 12 bases are a match to TRBD2. From germline, CDR1 is ENHRY and CDR2 SYGVKD. With 0 bases clipped from V and 3 bases from J, the junction kept 12 bases outside the gene matches. There are 20 residues in the CDR3. CDR3 sequence (DNA): TGTGCCATCAGTGAGTCGGGGACTAGCGGGTCTAGCGGGATCTACAATGAGCAGTTCTTC. Translated, it gives CAISESGTSGSSGIYNEQFF.

The rearrangement uses TRBV9 and TRBJ2-1, with 12 nucleotides matching TRBD2. Losses at the gene ends were 0 bases for V and 6 bases for J; bases not matched to a gene: 10. There are 18 residues in the CDR3. Germline V CDR1 and CDR2: SGDLS, YYNGEE. CDR3 residues: CASSVDGASGRVFNEQFF. The CDR3 DNA is TGTGCCAGCAGCGTAGACGGGGCTAGCGGGAGGGTCTTCAATGAGCAGTTCTTC.

This chain joins TRBV27 and TRBJ2-7, with D perhaps matching TRBD1 (7 bases). The V gene lost 4 bases and the J gene lost 1 base, with 11 bases spanning the gap. The CDR3 totals 14 residues. Germline values: CDR1 MNHEY, CDR2 SMNVEV (reference sequence). The CDR3 here is CASSWRGPSYEQYF. The CDR3 region has the DNA TGTGCCAGCAGTTGGAGGGGGCCGTCCTACGAGCAGTACTTC.

The rearrangement uses TRBV6-5 and TRBJ1-2, with D perhaps matching TRBD1 (5 bases). V gave up 7 bases and J gave up 4 bases, with 13 bases separating them. Germline V lookup: CDR1 MNHEY, CDR2 SVGAGI. This CDR3 spans 13 amino acids. The CDR3 DNA follows: TGTGCCAGCACTCTCAGCGGGGGCTATGGCTACACCTTC. The encoded protein is CASTLSGGYGYTF.

The chain is built from TRBV5-4 and TRBJ1-5; the D is unclear. The V end lost 4 bases, the J end lost 4 bases, and 9 bases lay between the germline ends. The germline V gene has CDR1 SGHNT and CDR2 YYREEE (reference sequence). CDR3 length: 13 residues. Written as DNA, the CDR3 is TGTGCCAGCAGCAATGAGGGAAATCAGCCCCAGCATTTT. Protein sequence: CASSNEGNQPQHF. Full variable domain (outside the CDR3, taken from reference TRBV5-4 and TRBJ1-5): ETGVTQSPTHLIKTRGQQVTLRCSSQSGHNTVSWYQQALGQGPQFIFQYYREEENGRGNFPPRFSGLQFPNYSSELNVNALELDDSALYLCASSNEGNQPQHFGDGTRLSIL.

This chain connects TRBV11-3 to TRBJ2-1; the match to TRBD2 covers 8 bases. Germline lookup yields CDR1 SGHNT and CDR2 YENEEA. With 3 bases clipped from V and 9 bases from J, the junction kept 4 bases outside the gene matches. The length of the CDR3 is 13 residues. This chain's CDR3 is CASSFTGGGEQFF. The CDR3 DNA sequence: TGTGCCAGCAGCTTCACGGGAGGGGGTGAGCAGTTCTTC.

V gene TRBV5-1 combines with J gene TRBJ2-7, with D possibly matching TRBD2 (5 bases). The CDR3 is 15 residues long. CDR1 is SGHRS and CDR2 is YFSETQ in the germline V gene. V lost 0 bases and J 2 bases, leaving 12 bases between the germline ends. Written as DNA, the CDR3 is TGCGCCAGCAGCTTGGGGCCGGGGAGTACCTACGAGCAGTACTTC. It translates to CASSLGPGSTYEQYF.

The chain couples TRBV11-2 to TRBJ1-4; D perhaps matches TRBD1 (5 bases). Germline V gene data show CDR1 as SGHAT and CDR2 as FQNNGV. Deletions cut 5 bases from V and 7 bases from J, with 20 bases between. This CDR3 region has 16 residues. This chain's CDR3 is CASSVGTAPGGEKLFF. CDR3 nucleotide sequence: TGTGCCAGCAGCGTGGGGACTGCACCCGGCGGTGAAAAACTGTTTTTT.

This chain joins TRBV5-1 and TRBJ2-7; D is perhaps TRBD1 or TRBD2 (5 bases each). Germline values: CDR1 SGHRS, CDR2 YFSETQ. The CDR3 has 16 amino acids. The V end was cut by 3 bases, the J end by 3 bases, with 19 bases between. CDR3 sequence: CASSSTGTTNLYEQYF. The CDR3 DNA reads as TGCGCCAGCAGCTCGACCGGGACCACCAACCTCTACGAGCAGTACTTC. Full variable domain (missing parts from reference TRBV5-1 and TRBJ2-7): KAGVTQTPRYLIKTRGQQVTLSCSPISGHRSVSWYQQTPGQGLQFLFEYFSETQRNKGNFPGRFSGRQFSNSRSEMNVSTLELGDSALYLCASSSTGTTNLYEQYFGPGTRLTVT.